A single sample gave rise to the 32 T cell receptor beta chains below, sequenced in a study of shared clonotypes between healthy human individuals. Assay: immunoSEQ multiplex PCR; the TCRdb copy retains only in-frame clones and omits some. The data show about 2 million clones, approximately 95% seen once. Specimen: naive CD4+ T cells sorted from blood. This sample's subset: CD45RA+ positively selected. These receptors were obtained from a man aged 18 to 30 in good health.

This chain links TRBV6-5 with TRBJ2-7; D might be TRBD1 or TRBD2, each matching 5 bases. V lost 0 bases and J 2 bases, leaving 11 bases between the germline ends. Germline CDR1 MNHEY, CDR2 SVGAGI. The CDR3 contains 15 residues. This CDR3 reads CASSYSRGTAYEQYF. The CDR3 nucleotides read TGTGCCAGCAGTTACTCGAGGGGTACGGCCTACGAGCAGTACTTC.

The rearrangement uses TRBV5-4 and TRBJ2-1; TRBD2 is a possible D gene (7 bases). Germline loops: CDR1 SGHNT, CDR2 YYREEE (reference sequence). Trimming stripped 4 bases from V and 6 bases from J, with 14 bases between. This CDR3 has 14 amino acids. CDR3 sequence: CASSLGGASNEQFF. CDR3 DNA: TGTGCCAGCAGCCTGGGGGGGGCGAGCAATGAGCAGTTCTTC.

In regard to this clone: Given a much more abundant clone one base away, this may be a read error. The sample contains more than one DNA sequence encoding this CDR3. The chain couples TRBV5-4 to TRBJ2-7; D gene unclear. Looked up from germline, CDR1 is SGHNT and CDR2 is YYREEE (reference sequence). The CDR3 extends over 13 amino acids. The V end was cut by 1 base, the J end by 2 bases, with 7 bases between. The CDR3 protein is CASSLPGPYEQYF. The CDR3, as DNA: TGTGCCAGCAGCTTGCCGGGTCCCTACGAGCAGTACTTC.

In regard to this clone: This same CDR3 is encoded by further DNA sequences in the sample. This chain connects TRBV18 to TRBJ2-1, with 8 bases matching TRBD2. The CDR3 has 15 residues. Trimming at V came to 1 base and at J to 4 bases, leaving 3 bases not matched to a gene. CDR1 is KGHSH, CDR2 LQKENI, per germline. The CDR3 DNA reads TGTGCCAGCTCACCACGAAGCGGGGGATACAATGAGCAGTTCTTC. Encoded protein: CASSPRSGGYNEQFF. Together with reference TRBV18 and TRBJ2-1, the CDR3 gives the full variable domain: NAGVMQNPRHLVRRRGQEARLRCSPMKGHSHVYWYRQLPEEGLKFMVYLQKENIIDESGMPKERFSAEFPKEGPSILRIQQVVRGDSAAYFCASSPRSGGYNEQFFGPGTRLTVL.

This chain links TRBV6-5 with TRBJ2-3, with D hard to call. Germline CDR1 and CDR2: MNHEY and SVGAGI. V was shortened by 2 bases and J by 1 base, with 10 bases between the two germline ends. The CDR3 sequence is 15 residues long. CDR3 sequence reads: CASSYGTKRTDTQYF. CDR3 nucleotides: TGTGCCAGCAGTTACGGCACAAAGCGCACAGATACGCAGTATTTT.

This sequence joins TRBV2 and TRBJ1-3; the match to TRBD1 covers 9 bases. CDR1 is SNHLY and CDR2 is FYNNEI in the germline V gene. This CDR3 comprises 15 residues. The junction had 10 bases not matched to a gene; V was cut back by 6 bases and J by 7 bases. CDR3 region: CASSEDRGKGNTIYF. The CDR3 region has the DNA TGTGCCAGCAGCGAGGACAGGGGAAAGGGGAACACCATATATTTT.

The chain couples TRBV2 to TRBJ1-6; no clear D gene. Trimming removed 5 bases from V and 3 bases from J, with 8 bases in between. The germline CDR1 and CDR2 sequences are SNHLY and FYNNEI. This CDR3 region has 14 residues. The CDR3 coding sequence is TGTGCCAGCAGTCTGGCCCACTATAATTCACCCCTCCACTTT. Its translation is CASSLAHYNSPLHF.

The chain combines TRBV5-1 with TRBJ2-3; D unclear. The CDR3 has 15 amino acids. V lost 0 bases, J lost 3 bases, and 11 bases lay in between. The germline V gene encodes CDR1 SGHRS and CDR2 YFSETQ. Here the CDR3 DNA reads TGCGCCAGCAGCTTGGGAGGCCGAATAACAGATACGCAGTATTTT. Its translation: CASSLGGRITDTQYF. Full variable domain (rest looked up from reference TRBV5-1 and TRBJ2-3): KAGVTQTPRYLIKTRGQQVTLSCSPISGHRSVSWYQQTPGQGLQFLFEYFSETQRNKGNFPGRFSGRQFSNSRSEMNVSTLELGDSALYLCASSLGGRITDTQYFGPGTRLTVL.

The rearrangement joins TRBV7-9 to TRBJ2-3; a weak D match, TRBD2 (5 bases). The ends were cut back, 4 bases at V and 4 bases at J, with 9 bases in the middle. Germline V gene data show CDR1 as SEHNR and CDR2 as FQNEAQ (reference sequence). This CDR3 has 13 amino acids. The CDR3 DNA is TGTGCCAGCAGCTCAATCGGGGCAGATACGCAGTATTTT. It codes for CASSSIGADTQYF.

The chain joins TRBV5-1 to TRBJ2-6; D is tentatively TRBD1 or TRBD2 (5 bases each). V gave up 7 bases and J gave up 4 bases, with 12 bases separating them. Germline loops: CDR1 SGHRS, CDR2 YFSETQ. This CDR3 has 14 amino acids. The CDR3 coding sequence is TGCGCCAGCGAAAGAGGGGACGGGGCCAACGTCCTGACTTTC. Residues: CASERGDGANVLTF.

A word on this clone: Other DNA sequences from this sample encode an identical CDR3 as well. The chain combines TRBV9 with TRBJ2-3, with 11 bases that match TRBD2. The CDR3 extends over 14 amino acids. Trimming at V came to 4 bases and at J to 3 bases, leaving 1 base not matched to a gene. Germline-derived CDR1 and CDR2 are SGDLS and YYNGEE. The CDR3 loop is CASSPSGRTDTQYF. CDR3 coding DNA: TGTGCCAGCAGCCCTAGCGGGAGGACAGATACGCAGTATTTT. Variable domain in full (rest from reference TRBV9 and TRBJ2-3): DSGVTQTPKHLITATGQRVTLRCSPRSGDLSVYWYQQSLDQGLQFLIQYYNGEERAKGNILERFSAQQFPDLHSELNLSSLELGDSALYFCASSPSGRTDTQYFGPGTRLTVL.

As regards this clone: The germline gene is not matched at one end of the junction; a read error may be the cause. The V call is TRBV11-2, the J call TRBJ2-7; unclear D gene. The CDR3 extends over 12 amino acids. In germline, CDR1 is SGHAT, CDR2 FQNNGV. The CDR3 nucleotides read TGTGCCAGCAGCCCAAACCGGCGCGAGGAGTACTTC. Its translation: CASSPNRREEYF.

Only one count was recorded for this clone. At the DNA level, this CDR3 is encoded by other sequences in the same sample as well. The chain couples TRBV14 to TRBJ1-6; 7 bases fit TRBD1. Germline V gene sequence: CDR1 SGHDN, CDR2 FVKESK. The CDR3 has 13 residues. Germline trimming cut 6 bases from V and 7 bases from J; bases unmatched to any gene: 3. DNA of the CDR3: TGTGCCAGCAGTCAACAGGGGAATTCACCCCTCCACTTT. This codes for CASSQQGNSPLHF.

This clone was picked up many times. J is TRBJ2-3 and V is TRBV29-1; the match to TRBD2 covers 9 bases. Unmatched junction bases numbered 6, after V lost 4 bases and J lost 4 bases. This CDR3 has 14 amino acids. Germline loops: CDR1 SQVTM, CDR2 ANQGSEA. As DNA, the CDR3 is TGCAGCGTTGGTAGCGGGAGTGGCGCAGATACGCAGTATTTT. Translated: CSVGSGSGADTQYF.

The rearrangement links TRBV4-1 to TRBJ2-7; 10 nucleotides match TRBD1. CDR3 size: 15 residues. Germline CDR1 is MGHRA and CDR2 is YSYEKL. Unmatched junction bases numbered 9, after V lost 3 bases and J lost 7 bases. CDR3 amino acids: CASSHPGTGAGEQYF. The CDR3 DNA reads as TGCGCCAGCAGCCACCCCGGGACAGGGGCTGGAGAGCAGTACTTC.

The table lists this clone with a count of one. The genes are TRBV9 and TRBJ2-3, with a weak D call TRBD1 (6 bases). With 0 bases removed from V and 0 bases from J, the gap between germline ends came to 29 bases. Germline-derived CDR1 and CDR2 are SGDLS and YYNGEE. This CDR3 is 22 amino acids long. The CDR3 protein is CASSVAPGQFGLVPLSTDTQYF. CDR3 DNA sequence: TGTGCCAGCAGCGTAGCCCCAGGACAGTTCGGGCTAGTTCCCCTTAGCACAGATACGCAGTATTTT.

This chain links TRBV18 with TRBJ2-7; D is possibly TRBD1 (6 bases). This CDR3 comprises 13 residues. CDR1 and CDR2 from the germline V gene are KGHSH and LQKENI. Trimming took off 2 bases at V and 2 bases at J, with 7 bases between the two ends. Here the CDR3 DNA reads TGTGCCAGCTCACCAAACAGGGCCTACGAGCAGTACTTC. This translates into CASSPNRAYEQYF.

The V call is TRBV29-1, the J call TRBJ2-7; 11 bases map to TRBD2. Germline CDR1 reads SQVTM; CDR2 reads ANQGSEA. The CDR3 spans 15 residues. V dropped 3 bases and J dropped 1; count of bases not matched to a gene: 5. The chain's CDR3 is CSVEIRLAGSYEQYF. The DNA for the CDR3 is TGCAGCGTTGAGATAAGACTAGCGGGATCCTACGAGCAGTACTTC.

The chain carries TRBV30 and TRBJ1-6; unclear D gene. Germline values: CDR1 GTSNPN, CDR2 SVGIG (reference sequence). The CDR3 length is 15 residues. V was clipped by 3 bases and J by 9 bases, with 18 bases between them. In nucleotides, the CDR3 is TGTGCCTGGAGGCCCCGCACGGGAGTGGCTTCACCCCTCCACTTT. This codes for CAWRPRTGVASPLHF.

With regard to this clone: Additional DNA sequences in this sample encode the identical CDR3. The chain recombines TRBV5-1 with TRBJ1-1, with D possibly TRBD1 on 5 matching bases. The germline V and J ends were trimmed by 2 bases and 1 base, with 9 bases remaining between them. Germline V gene sequence: CDR1 SGHRS, CDR2 YFSETQ. This CDR3 has 14 residues. CDR3 sequence (DNA): TGCGCCAGCAGCTTACTGCAGGGGAACACTGAAGCTTTCTTT. It yields the protein CASSLLQGNTEAFF.

The chain employs TRBV4-3 and TRBJ2-5; D remains ambiguous. V was cut by 1 base and J by 9 bases, with 9 bases left in between. From germline, CDR1 is LGHNA and CDR2 YSLEER. This CDR3 comprises 12 residues. Here the CDR3 reads CASSQGVAAQYF. The CDR3 DNA reads as TGCGCCAGCAGCCAAGGGGTCGCGGCCCAGTACTTC.

J is TRBJ2-1 and V is TRBV5-1, with D possibly being TRBD2 (6 bases). V gave up 0 bases and J gave up 15 bases, with 16 bases separating them. The germline gives CDR1 SGHRS, CDR2 YFSETQ. The CDR3 covers 13 residues. CDR3 loop: CASSLGLGEVLFF. DNA of the CDR3: TGCGCCAGCAGCTTGGGCCTGGGGGAGGTCCTGTTCTTC.

The chain carries TRBV23-1 and TRBJ2-5; D may be TRBD2 (5 bases). TRBV23-1 counts as an open reading frame of uncertain function. Trimming shortened V by 4 bases and J by 6 bases, and 12 bases separated the two germline ends. The CDR3 loop spans 13 amino acids. CDR3 loop: CASSRGPGKTQYF. The CDR3 coding sequence is TGCGCCAGCAGTCGAGGACCCGGGAAGACCCAGTACTTC.

The chain has TRBV11-3 and TRBJ2-2; TRBD1 aligns across 8 bases. Germline CDR1 is SGHNT and CDR2 is YENEEA. The junction had 5 bases not matched to a gene; V was cut back by 5 bases and J by 6 bases. There are 14 residues in the CDR3. The CDR3 sequence is CASSEQGAPGELFF. CDR3 coding DNA: TGTGCCAGCAGCGAGCAGGGGGCGCCCGGGGAGCTGTTTTTT.

The chain combines TRBV9 with TRBJ1-3; D not resolved. V lost 3 bases and J 3 bases, leaving 7 bases between the germline ends. CDR1 and CDR2 (germline): SGDLS, YYNGEE. This CDR3 region has 13 residues. In DNA, the CDR3 is TGTGCCAGCAGCGCCCCGGGTGGAAACACCATATATTTT. The encoded protein is CASSAPGGNTIYF.

The V call is TRBV7-2, the J call TRBJ1-4; 9 nucleotides agree with TRBD1. The CDR3 sequence is 19 residues long. Germline values: CDR1 SGHTA, CDR2 FQGNSA. The trim removed 3 bases at V and 4 bases at J, leaving 15 bases unmatched. The CDR3 reads CASSFAPGQGSGDNEKLFF. CDR3 nucleotide sequence: TGTGCCAGCAGCTTTGCCCCGGGACAGGGTAGTGGGGATAATGAAAAACTGTTTTTT.

The chain employs TRBV28 and TRBJ2-5; no clear D. CDR3 length: 13 residues. Looked up from germline, CDR1 is MDHEN and CDR2 is SYDVKM. Trimming stripped 3 bases from V and 1 base from J, with 6 bases between. CDR3 coding DNA: TGTGCCAGCAGTTTCCTAGGCCAAGAGACCCAGTACTTC. It specifies CASSFLGQETQYF.

The rearrangement links TRBV5-1 to TRBJ2-5; D remains ambiguous. Germline values: CDR1 SGHRS, CDR2 YFSETQ. V gave up 2 bases and J gave up 1 base, with 12 bases separating them. The CDR3 length is 15 residues. Here the CDR3 DNA reads TGCGCCAGCAGCTTACTCTCAAGGGCCCAAGAGACCCAGTACTTC. This encodes CASSLLSRAQETQYF.

The chain carries TRBV10-2 and TRBJ2-2, with unresolved D. This CDR3 is 13 amino acids long. Trimming cost V 3 bases and J 2 bases, with 4 bases left between them. Germline values: CDR1 WSHSY, CDR2 SAAADI. The CDR3 nucleotides are TGCGCCAGCAGTGACGGAAACACCGGGGAGCTGTTTTTT. Translated, it gives CASSDGNTGELFF.

The rearrangement joins TRBV6-5 to TRBJ1-1, with D unresolved. The V and J ends lost 3 bases and 4 bases respectively, with 3 bases between them. In germline, CDR1 is MNHEY, CDR2 SVGAGI. The CDR3 is made up of 11 amino acids. The CDR3 nucleotides are TGTGCCAGCAGTTATGTCACTGAAGCTTTCTTT. This codes for CASSYVTEAFF.

J is TRBJ2-7 and V is TRBV10-3, with 9 nucleotides matching TRBD2. Trimming cost V 6 bases and J 0 bases; bases outside gene matches: 9. CDR3 length: 16 amino acids. The germline CDR1 and CDR2 sequences are ENHRY and SYGVKD. CDR3 protein: CAIRREGSGSSYEQYF. CDR3 sequence (DNA): TGTGCCATCAGGCGGGAGGGTAGCGGGAGCTCCTACGAGCAGTACTTC.

The V call is TRBV9, the J call TRBJ2-5; 15 positions agree with TRBD2. Germline trimming cut 0 bases from V and 5 bases from J; bases unmatched to any gene: 5. Per germline, CDR1 SGDLS and CDR2 YYNGEE. The CDR3 has 17 amino acids. CDR3 bases: TGTGCCAGCAGCGTAGCAGGACTAGCGGGGGGGTTGGAGACCCAGTACTTC. It encodes CASSVAGLAGGLETQYF. The full variable domain, in which reference TRBV9 and TRBJ2-5 provide the parts outside the CDR3, is DSGVTQTPKHLITATGQRVTLRCSPRSGDLSVYWYQQSLDQGLQFLIQYYNGEERAKGNILERFSAQQFPDLHSELNLSSLELGDSALYFCASSVAGLAGGLETQYFGPGTRLLVL.